This TCR beta chain was found in a study of blood T cell repertoires in COVID-19. Background on the study: COVID-19 samples collected from the United States, Italy and Spain covered acute and convalescent phases.

As processed by the authors: Counts of nucleated cells, estimated from reference gene primer amplification, were obtained. Measured with immunoSEQ multiplex PCR; TCRdb has only the in-frame clones, and not every one. That table supplies the V and J calls and clone size; D and trimming were determined from the DNA. In the table there are 100,000 or so clones, 85% of which are singletons. The CDR3 contains 13 residues. Between the trimmed V and J ends, which lost 3 bases and 8 bases, there was a span of 13 bases. The sequencing input was peripheral blood. J is TRBJ1-2 and V is TRBV12-3 or TRBV12-4; D is possibly TRBD1 (5 bases). The receptor's source is a woman aged 70-85 years with active or convalescent COVID-19. Here the CDR3 reads CASSFSGVEGYTF. CDR3 nucleotide sequence: TGTGCCAGCAGTTTCTCGGGGGTTGAAGGCTACACCTTC.